This note documents a single TCR beta chain sequence. Its cognate antigen is unknown. This entry is derived from a study of OX40 agonist ivuxolimab in advanced cancers. Findings and caveats of the study: Mean expanded clone counts were higher in CD8+ than CD4+ T cells.

Trimming stripped 0 bases from V and 6 bases from J, with 11 bases between. This CDR3 has 15 residues. Germline values: CDR1 MNHEY, CDR2 SVGAGI. Data came from immunoSEQ multiplex PCR; TCRdb stores just in-frame clones and leaves some out. Among approximately 75,000 clones, around 80% were seen once, and the ten largest hold around 5%. The chain carries TRBV6-5 and TRBJ2-2; D ambiguous. The sequencing here drew on CD4+ or CD8+ T cells sorted from blood, taken in a trial of the OX40 agonist ivuxolimab. The clonotype was recovered from an adult with an advanced solid tumor such as melanoma, head and neck, liver or kidney cancer. Here the CDR3 reads CASSYSLGKAGELFF. In DNA, the CDR3 is TGTGCCAGCAGTTACTCTCTCGGAAAAGCCGGGGAGCTGTTTTTT.